This passage covers 30 T cell receptor beta chains from one sample sequenced in a study of OX40 agonist ivuxolimab in advanced cancers. Clones were sequenced by immunoSEQ multiplex PCR, and TCRdb holds only the in-frame ones, with some missing. The table includes some 40,000 clones, about 72% detected once. Specimen: CD4+ or CD8+ T cells sorted from blood, collected in a trial of the OX40 agonist ivuxolimab. These receptor sequences come from an adult with an advanced solid tumor such as melanoma, head and neck, liver or kidney cancer.

The rearrangement links TRBV2 to TRBJ1-6, with D possibly being TRBD1 (6 bases). Germline assignment: CDR1 SNHLY and CDR2 FYNNEI. This CDR3 is 14 amino acids long. V lost 7 bases to trimming and J lost 15 bases, with 22 bases between them. CDR3 amino acids: CASNGGGRRGNLHF. The CDR3, as DNA: TGTGCCAGCAACGGAGGGGGGAGGCGGGGGAACCTCCACTTT.

The chain recombines TRBV9 with TRBJ1-1; D is uncertain. Germline CDR1 is SGDLS and CDR2 is YYNGEE. The length of the CDR3 is 14 residues. The ends were cut back, 4 bases at V and 1 base at J, with 11 bases in the middle. CDR3 in amino acids: CASSYSVTNTEAFF. CDR3 nucleotide sequence: TGTGCCAGCAGCTACAGCGTTACGAACACTGAAGCTTTCTTT.

V and J are TRBV25-1 and TRBJ2-7, with a tentative D call TRBD1 (5 bases). The CDR3 is 14 amino acids. CDR1 MGHDK and CDR2 SYGVNS come from the germline V gene. V lost 5 bases to trimming and J lost 6 bases, with 17 bases between them. As DNA, the CDR3 is TGTGCCAGCAGTTTCCTTCTAGGGGCTTCCGAGCAGTACTTC. This sequence encodes CASSFLLGASEQYF.

This CDR3 reads CASSLTGTEEETQYF. The CDR3 bases are TGTGCCAGCAGCTTAACGGGAACAGAAGAAGAGACCCAGTACTTC. This sequence joins TRBV7-3 and TRBJ2-5; no definite D call. The CDR3 consists of 15 residues. In germline, CDR1 is SGHTA, CDR2 FQGTGA. V dropped 0 bases and J dropped 3 bases, with 11 bases sitting between them.

This chain joins TRBV5-5 and TRBJ2-7; weak D call: TRBD2 (5 bases). There are 15 residues in the CDR3. Trimming shortened V by 2 bases and J by 0 bases, and 12 bases separated the two germline ends. Germline assignment: CDR1 SGHKS and CDR2 YYEKEE (reference sequence). The CDR3, as DNA: TGTGCCAGCAGCTTAACCCTAGCCTTCTCCTACGAGCAGTACTTC. Its translation is CASSLTLAFSYEQYF.

This clone showed up just once. V usage is TRBV27 and J usage is TRBJ2-1; no definite D call. This CDR3 is 11 amino acids long. V lost 9 bases to trimming and J lost 7 bases, with 10 bases between them. Germline CDR1 is MNHEY and CDR2 is SMNVEV (reference sequence). The CDR3 here is CASHLGNEQFF. The CDR3 DNA sequence: TGTGCCAGTCACCTTGGAAATGAGCAGTTCTTC.

This clone was observed a single time. The chain has TRBV5-6 and TRBJ2-7, with D perhaps TRBD1 (6 bases). Trimming shortened V by 3 bases and J by 4 bases, and 11 bases separated the two germline ends. Germline loops: CDR1 SGHDT, CDR2 YYEEEE. CDR3 length: 13 residues. CDR3 coding DNA: TGTGCCAGCAGCTCTCAGGGGCAGTACGAGCAGTACTTC. It is translated as CASSSQGQYEQYF.

This sequence joins TRBV28 and TRBJ1-2; D not certain. CDR3 length equals 13 residues. CDR1 and CDR2 from the germline V gene are MDHEN and SYDVKM. V lost 6 bases to trimming and J lost 8 bases, with 16 bases between them. The CDR3 coding sequence is TGTGCCAGCAGCCCAACAGTAGTTGGGGGCTACACCTTC. Its protein is CASSPTVVGGYTF.

The chain joins TRBV5-6 to TRBJ1-2; TRBD1 matches 7 bases. The trim removed 0 bases at V and 0 bases at J, leaving 8 bases unmatched. CDR1 and CDR2 from the germline V gene are SGHDT and YYEEEE. The CDR3 runs 17 residues. The CDR3 DNA sequence: TGTGCCAGCAGCTTGGAGCGGGACAGCCGCTCTAACTATGGCTACACCTTC. Protein: CASSLERDSRSNYGYTF.

The CDR3 loop is CASRADRGVEKLFF. The CDR3 DNA follows: TGTGCCAGCAGAGCCGACCGGGGCGTCGAAAAACTGTTTTTT. V usage is TRBV6-5 and J usage is TRBJ1-4; D may be TRBD1 (5 bases). Germline loops: CDR1 MNHEY, CDR2 SVGAGI. The CDR3 covers 14 residues. Trimming shortened V by 6 bases and J by 8 bases, and 16 bases separated the two germline ends.

V gene TRBV7-8 combines with J gene TRBJ2-5; possibly TRBD1 or TRBD2 for D (5 bases each). The J call is doubtful: the DNA matches TRBJ2-7 better. Germline V gene data show CDR1 as SGHVS and CDR2 as FQNEAQ. The CDR3 consists of 16 residues. CDR3 in amino acids: CASSLKQEVTSYEQYF. In DNA form, the CDR3 reads TGTGCCAGCAGCTTAAAACAGGAGGTTACGTCCTACGAGCAGTACTTC.

This clone was counted a few times. The CDR3 here is CASSLGSSYEQYF. In DNA form, the CDR3 reads TGTGCCAGCAGCCTGGGGAGTTCCTACGAGCAGTACTTC. The chain employs TRBV6-1 and TRBJ2-7, with D perhaps TRBD2 (5 bases). Trimming shortened V by 6 bases and J by 1 base, and 10 bases separated the two germline ends. The CDR3 is 13 amino acids. Germline V CDR1 and CDR2: MNHNS, SASEGT.

V and J are TRBV10-3 and TRBJ1-5, with a tentative D call TRBD1 (5 bases). From germline, CDR1 is ENHRY and CDR2 SYGVKD. V lost 4 bases and J lost 0, with 10 bases in between. The CDR3 contains 15 residues. Here the CDR3 reads CAISGGEDSNQPQHF. The CDR3 DNA reads as TGTGCCATCAGTGGAGGGGAGGATAGCAATCAGCCCCAGCATTTT.

J is TRBJ1-1 and V is TRBV27; a weak D match, TRBD1 (6 bases). The CDR3 is 15 amino acids. CDR1 is MNHEY and CDR2 is SMNVEV in the germline V gene (reference sequence). V gave up 6 bases and J gave up 1 base, with 15 bases separating them. The CDR3 region is CASRRTDITNTEAFF. The CDR3 DNA reads TGTGCCAGCAGGAGGACAGATATAACGAACACTGAAGCTTTCTTT.

This clone was seen more than once but under ten times. CDR3 DNA: TGTGCCAGCAGCCCAGGGACTGAAGCTTTCTTT. This sequence encodes CASSPGTEAFF. V usage is TRBV7-9 and J usage is TRBJ1-1, with D maybe TRBD1 (5 bases). The V gene's germline CDR1 is SEHNR and CDR2 FQNEAQ (reference sequence). The V gene lost 5 bases and the J gene lost 5 bases, with 6 bases spanning the gap. This CDR3 has 11 residues.

The chain recombines TRBV12-5 with TRBJ2-2; TRBD1 matches at 8 bases. V shed 6 bases, J shed 6 bases, and the junction held 0 bases outside the gene matches. The CDR3 is 12 amino acids. Germline CDR1 reads LGHNT; CDR2 reads FRNRAP. The CDR3 is CASGQGAGELFF. The CDR3 DNA reads TGTGCTAGTGGACAGGGGGCCGGGGAGCTGTTTTTT.

The chain recombines TRBV13 with TRBJ2-1; tentatively, D is TRBD2 (6 bases). This CDR3 contains 16 residues. V was cut by 5 bases and J by 0 bases, with 14 bases left in between. CDR1 is PRHDT, CDR2 FYEKMQ, per germline (reference sequence). For the CDR3, the DNA is TGTGCCAGCAGCCTAAGGGACTCAAGCTCCTACAATGAGCAGTTCTTC. Amino acids: CASSLRDSSSYNEQFF.

The chain is built from TRBV4-1 and TRBJ1-4, with D uncertain. Germline V gene sequence: CDR1 MGHRA, CDR2 YSYEKL. CDR3 length equals 13 residues. The germline V and J ends were trimmed by 0 bases and 8 bases, with 7 bases remaining between them. The CDR3 nucleotides are TGCGCCAGCAGCCAAGACCCAGGAGAAAAACTGTTTTTT. Protein sequence: CASSQDPGEKLFF.

The chain combines TRBV19 with TRBJ1-1; tentatively, D is TRBD1 (6 bases). CDR1 is LNHDA, CDR2 SQIVND, per germline (reference sequence). Trimming stripped 2 bases from V and 6 bases from J, with 13 bases between. The CDR3 is made up of 14 amino acids. Written as DNA, the CDR3 is TGTGCCAGTAGTATACTGGGGGCGAGCGCTGAAGCTTTCTTT. This translates into CASSILGASAEAFF.

The rearrangement joins TRBV19 to TRBJ2-3; D may match TRBD1 or TRBD2 (6 bases each). This CDR3 has 15 residues. CDR1 and CDR2 from the germline V gene are LNHDA and SQIVND (reference sequence). The V end lost 5 bases, the J end lost 4 bases, and 16 bases lay between the germline ends. CDR3: CASSEGGAGADTQYF. The CDR3 bases are TGTGCCAGTAGTGAGGGGGGTGCCGGTGCAGATACGCAGTATTTT.

The chain uses TRBV30 and TRBJ1-1, with D unclear. Trimming shortened V by 7 bases and J by 0 bases, and 6 bases separated the two germline ends. The CDR3 totals 11 residues. Germline assignment: CDR1 GTSNPN and CDR2 SVGIG (reference sequence). The CDR3 protein is CASRLNTEAFF. In DNA, the CDR3 is TGTGCCTCCAGATTGAACACTGAAGCTTTCTTT. The variable domain in full, with the rest retrieved from reference TRBV30 and TRBJ1-1, is SQTIHQWPATLVQPVGSPLSLECTVEGTSNPNLYWYRQAAGRGLQLLFYSVGIGQISSEVPQNLSASRPQDRQFILSSKKLLLSDSGFYLCASRLNTEAFFGQGTRLTVV.

The V call is TRBV7-2, the J call TRBJ2-5; D possibly matches TRBD1 or TRBD2 (5 bases each). CDR3 length: 14 residues. The germline V gene encodes CDR1 SGHTA and CDR2 FQGNSA. The germline V and J ends were trimmed by 5 bases and 2 bases, with 12 bases remaining between them. The CDR3 region is CASSLGPVQETQYF. The CDR3 nucleotides are TGTGCCAGCAGCCTGGGACCAGTACAAGAGACCCAGTACTTC.

The chain joins TRBV30 to TRBJ2-7, with TRBD1 identical over 9 bases. With V trimmed by 3 bases and J by 5 bases, 8 bases remained unmatched. The V gene's germline CDR1 is GTSNPN and CDR2 SVGIG (reference sequence). The CDR3 consists of 14 residues. This chain's CDR3 is CAWSPGTGIDEQYF. CDR3 DNA sequence: TGTGCCTGGAGCCCCGGGACAGGGATCGACGAGCAGTACTTC.

The chain couples TRBV9 to TRBJ2-1; D gene ambiguous. The ends were cut back, 0 bases at V and 6 bases at J, with 10 bases in the middle. Germline V lookup: CDR1 SGDLS, CDR2 YYNGEE. The CDR3 is 14 amino acids. CDR3 region: CASSVVDSSNEQFF. CDR3 bases: TGTGCCAGCAGCGTAGTAGATAGCTCCAATGAGCAGTTCTTC.

The chain links TRBV18 to TRBJ1-4; D call uncertain. The CDR3 runs 14 residues. Germline-derived CDR1 and CDR2 are KGHSH and LQKENI. Trimming removed 1 base at V and 8 bases at J, with 11 bases between. CDR3 amino acids: CASSPQGGSEKLFF. In DNA, the CDR3 is TGTGCCAGCTCACCACAGGGAGGCTCGGAAAAACTGTTTTTT. Full variable domain (missing parts from reference TRBV18 and TRBJ1-4): NAGVMQNPRHLVRRRGQEARLRCSPMKGHSHVYWYRQLPEEGLKFMVYLQKENIIDESGMPKERFSAEFPKEGPSILRIQQVVRGDSAAYFCASSPQGGSEKLFFGSGTQLSVL.

The gene calls are TRBV7-6 and TRBJ2-7, with D maybe TRBD2 (6 bases). Trimming shortened V by 5 bases and J by 4 bases, and 12 bases separated the two germline ends. Germline V CDR1 and CDR2: SGHVS, FNYEAQ. The CDR3 consists of 13 residues. CDR3 amino acids: CASSHPGAYEQYF. CDR3 DNA: TGTGCCAGCAGCCATCCGGGAGCTTACGAGCAGTACTTC. The variable domain in full, completed from reference TRBV7-6 and TRBJ2-7, reads GAGVSQSPRYKVTKRGQDVALRCDPISGHVSLYWYRQALGQGPEFLTYFNYEAQQDKSGLPNDRFSAERPEGSISTLTIQRTEQRDSAMYRCASSHPGAYEQYFGPGTRLTVT.

V usage is TRBV4-2 and J usage is TRBJ2-1; the D call may be TRBD1 or TRBD2 (5 bases each). The germline V gene has CDR1 LGHNA and CDR2 YNFKEQ. Trimming took 4 bases from V and 7 from J, leaving 29 bases between them. There are 19 residues in the CDR3. The CDR3 loop is CASSLRDQGELTPLNEQFF. Written as DNA, the CDR3 is TGTGCCAGCAGCCTAAGGGATCAAGGGGAGTTAACTCCCTTAAATGAGCAGTTCTTC.

This chain links TRBV7-2 with TRBJ2-1, with a possible D match to TRBD2 (6 bases). The CDR3 covers 12 residues. CDR1 is SGHTA, CDR2 FQGNSA, per germline. Trimming left V 1 base short and J 9 bases short, with 7 bases between. CDR3 loop: CASSLGAGEQFF. The CDR3 region has the DNA TGTGCCAGCAGCTTAGGAGCGGGTGAGCAGTTCTTC.

This CDR3 is CASSPGSYEQYF. The CDR3 DNA reads as TGTGCCAGCAGCCCCGGGAGCTACGAGCAGTACTTC. The genes are TRBV6-6 and TRBJ2-7; D is possibly TRBD2 (6 bases). Germline V gene sequence: CDR1 MNHNY, CDR2 SVGAGI (reference sequence). Between the trimmed V and J ends, which lost 6 bases and 3 bases, there was a span of 9 bases. The CDR3 is 12 residues long.

This clone has a single count. The chain carries TRBV27 and TRBJ1-6; 7 bases map to TRBD1. Trimming cost V 3 bases and J 7 bases; bases outside gene matches: 6. CDR3 length: 15 residues. The germline CDR1 and CDR2 sequences are MNHEY and SMNVEV (reference sequence). DNA of the CDR3: TGTGCCAGCAGTTTCCGACAGGGTTTGAATTCACCCCTCCACTTT. Amino acid sequence: CASSFRQGLNSPLHF.